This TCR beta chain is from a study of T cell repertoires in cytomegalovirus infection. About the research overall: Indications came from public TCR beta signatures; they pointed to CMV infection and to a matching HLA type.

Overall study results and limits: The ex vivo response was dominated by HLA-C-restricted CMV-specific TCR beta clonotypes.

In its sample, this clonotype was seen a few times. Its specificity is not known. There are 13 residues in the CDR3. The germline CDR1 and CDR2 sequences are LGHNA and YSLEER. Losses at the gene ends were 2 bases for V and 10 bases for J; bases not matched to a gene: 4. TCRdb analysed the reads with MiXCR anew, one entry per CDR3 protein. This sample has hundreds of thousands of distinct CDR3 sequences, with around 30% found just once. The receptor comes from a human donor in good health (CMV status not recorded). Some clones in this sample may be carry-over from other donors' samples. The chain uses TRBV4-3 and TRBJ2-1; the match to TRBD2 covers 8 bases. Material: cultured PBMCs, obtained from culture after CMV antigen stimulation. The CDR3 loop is CASSQLGRGEQFF. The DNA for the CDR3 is TGCGCCAGCAGCCAACTCGGGAGGGGGGAGCAGTTCTTC.